This T cell receptor beta chain was identified during a study of CD8 T cells in Susac syndrome. V was trimmed by 7 bases and J by 1 base, leaving 16 bases between them. Germline V gene data show CDR1 as MNHNS and CDR2 as SASEGT. The CDR3 length is 16 residues. RNA was extracted with the RNeasy kit, and a quantity of about 0.45 to 1 ug was reverse transcribed using random hexamers. TCRdb re-called the immunoSEQ multiplex PCR reads through MiXCR, storing one row per CDR3 protein. The sample consists of a few hundred thousand distinct CDR3 sequences, 92% of them appearing once. What was sequenced was CD4+ T cells from PBMCs. The source is a human donor with multiple sclerosis. The gene calls are TRBV6-1 and TRBJ2-2; D is possibly TRBD2 (5 bases). This CDR3 reads CASNHGGLQNTGELFF. The CDR3 DNA reads as TGTGCCAGCAACCACGGAGGTCTTCAGAACACCGGGGAGCTGTTTTTT.